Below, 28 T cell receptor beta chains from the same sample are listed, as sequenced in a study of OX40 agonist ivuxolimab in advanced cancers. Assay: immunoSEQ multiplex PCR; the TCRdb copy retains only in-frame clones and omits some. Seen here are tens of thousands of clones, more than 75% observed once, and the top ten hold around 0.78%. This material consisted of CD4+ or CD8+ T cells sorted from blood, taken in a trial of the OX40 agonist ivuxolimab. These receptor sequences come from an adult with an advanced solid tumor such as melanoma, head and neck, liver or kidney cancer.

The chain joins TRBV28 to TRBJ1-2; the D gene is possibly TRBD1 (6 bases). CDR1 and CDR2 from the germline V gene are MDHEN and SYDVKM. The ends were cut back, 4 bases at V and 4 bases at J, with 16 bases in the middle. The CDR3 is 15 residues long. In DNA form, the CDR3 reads TGTGCCAGCAGTTCTCAAGGGGGGTATGGCTATGGCTACACCTTC. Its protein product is CASSSQGGYGYGYTF.

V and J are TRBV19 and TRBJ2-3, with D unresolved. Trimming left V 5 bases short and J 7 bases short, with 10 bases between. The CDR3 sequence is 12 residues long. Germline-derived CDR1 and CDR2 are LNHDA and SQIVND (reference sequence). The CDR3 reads CASSPLGHTQYF. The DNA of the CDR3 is TGTGCCAGTAGTCCCTTAGGCCATACGCAGTATTTT.

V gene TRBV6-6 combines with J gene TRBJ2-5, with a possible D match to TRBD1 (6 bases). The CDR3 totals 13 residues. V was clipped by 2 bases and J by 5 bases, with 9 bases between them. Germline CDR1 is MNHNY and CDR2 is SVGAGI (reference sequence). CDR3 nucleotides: TGTGCCAGCAGTTACCCCACAGGGGAGACCCAGTACTTC. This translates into CASSYPTGETQYF.

The chain's CDR3 is CASSLAGADYGYTF. As DNA, the CDR3 is TGTGCCAGCAGCTTAGCAGGGGCGGATTATGGCTACACCTTC. This chain connects TRBV7-9 to TRBJ1-2; a weak D match, TRBD1 (5 bases). The CDR3 is 14 residues long. Germline V gene sequence: CDR1 SEHNR, CDR2 FQNEAQ (reference sequence). The V end was cut by 0 bases, the J end by 5 bases, with 10 bases between. The whole variable domain, remainder taken from reference TRBV7-9 and TRBJ1-2, is DTGVSQNPRHKITKRGQNVTFRCDPISEHNRLYWYRQTLGQGPEFLTYFQNEAQLEKSRLLSDRFSAERPKGSFSTLEIQRTEQGDSAMYLCASSLAGADYGYTFGSGTRLTVV.

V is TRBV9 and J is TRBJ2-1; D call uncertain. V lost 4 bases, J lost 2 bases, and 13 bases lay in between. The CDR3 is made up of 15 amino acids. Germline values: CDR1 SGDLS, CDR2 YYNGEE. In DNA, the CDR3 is TGTGCCAGCAGCCCTCTGCACCTAGCCTACAATGAGCAGTTCTTC. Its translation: CASSPLHLAYNEQFF. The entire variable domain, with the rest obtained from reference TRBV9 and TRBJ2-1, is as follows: DSGVTQTPKHLITATGQRVTLRCSPRSGDLSVYWYQQSLDQGLQFLIQYYNGEERAKGNILERFSAQQFPDLHSELNLSSLELGDSALYFCASSPLHLAYNEQFFGPGTRLTVL.

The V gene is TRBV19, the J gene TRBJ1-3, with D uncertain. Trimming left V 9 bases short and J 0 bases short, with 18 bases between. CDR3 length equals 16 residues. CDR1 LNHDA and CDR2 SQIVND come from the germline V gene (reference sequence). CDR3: CASIPEAVSSGNTIYF. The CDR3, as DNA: TGTGCCAGCATCCCAGAGGCGGTGAGCTCTGGAAACACCATATATTTT.

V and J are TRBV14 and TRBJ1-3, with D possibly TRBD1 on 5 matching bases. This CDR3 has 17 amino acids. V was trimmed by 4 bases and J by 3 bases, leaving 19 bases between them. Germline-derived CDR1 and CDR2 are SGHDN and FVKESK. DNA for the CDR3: TGTGCCAGCAGCCCGGGCGGAGGGGCCTTATTTGGAAACACCATATATTTT. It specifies CASSPGGGALFGNTIYF. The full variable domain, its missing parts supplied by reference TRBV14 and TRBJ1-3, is EAGVTQFPSHSVIEKGQTVTLRCDPISGHDNLYWYRRVMGKEIKFLLHFVKESKQDESGMPNNRFLAERTGGTYSTLKVQPAELEDSGVYFCASSPGGGALFGNTIYFGEGSWLTVV.

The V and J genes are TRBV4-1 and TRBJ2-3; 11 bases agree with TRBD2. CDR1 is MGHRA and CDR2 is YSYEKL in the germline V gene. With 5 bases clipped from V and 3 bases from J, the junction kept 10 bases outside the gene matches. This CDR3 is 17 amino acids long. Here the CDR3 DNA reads TGCGCCAGCAGCTCTTACGGGACTAGCGGAAGGACAGATACGCAGTATTTT. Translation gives CASSSYGTSGRTDTQYF.

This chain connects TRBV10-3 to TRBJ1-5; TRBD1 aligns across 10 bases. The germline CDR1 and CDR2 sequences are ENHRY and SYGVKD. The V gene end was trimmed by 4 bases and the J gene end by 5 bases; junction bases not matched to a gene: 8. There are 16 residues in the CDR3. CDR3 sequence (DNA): TGTGCCATCAGTGTGGGACAGGGGATTCCGGATCAGCCCCAGCATTTT. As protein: CAISVGQGIPDQPQHF.

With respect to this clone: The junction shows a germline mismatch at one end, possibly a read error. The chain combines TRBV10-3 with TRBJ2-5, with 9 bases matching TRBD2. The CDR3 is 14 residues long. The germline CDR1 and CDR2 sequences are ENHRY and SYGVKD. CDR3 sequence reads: CGIGSSGNQETQYF. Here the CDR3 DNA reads TGTGGCATCGGGTCTAGCGGGAACCAAGAGACCCAGTACTTC.

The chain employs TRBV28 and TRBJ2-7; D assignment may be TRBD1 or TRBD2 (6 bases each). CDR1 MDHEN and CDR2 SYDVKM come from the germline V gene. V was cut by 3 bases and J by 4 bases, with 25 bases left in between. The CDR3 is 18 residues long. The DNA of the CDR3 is TGTGCCAGCAGTTTGGGGGGCCTAGGTCAGGGAGGCAGGTACGAGCAGTACTTC. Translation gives CASSLGGLGQGGRYEQYF.

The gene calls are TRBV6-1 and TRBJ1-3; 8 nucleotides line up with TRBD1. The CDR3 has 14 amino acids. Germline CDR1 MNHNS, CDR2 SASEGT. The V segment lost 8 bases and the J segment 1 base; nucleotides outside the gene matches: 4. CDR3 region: CASGQGMSGNTIYF. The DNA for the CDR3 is TGTGCCAGCGGACAGGGCATGTCTGGAAACACCATATATTTT.

The CDR3 DNA sequence: TGTGCCAGCAGTGACTCTTTAACTAGCGGGAGCAACCGGGGGACCGGGGAGCTGTTTTTT. Protein sequence: CASSDSLTSGSNRGTGELFF. This chain connects TRBV6-4 to TRBJ2-2; TRBD2 matches 11 bases. There are 20 residues in the CDR3. The V gene's germline CDR1 is MRHNA and CDR2 SNTAGT. Trimming cost V 0 bases and J 5 bases; bases outside gene matches: 14.

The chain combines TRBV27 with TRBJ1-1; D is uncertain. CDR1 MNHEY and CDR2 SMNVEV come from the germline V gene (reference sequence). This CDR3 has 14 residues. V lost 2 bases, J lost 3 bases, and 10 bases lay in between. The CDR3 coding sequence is TGTGCCAGCAGTTTAAGGAATTACTACACTGAAGCTTTCTTT. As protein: CASSLRNYYTEAFF.

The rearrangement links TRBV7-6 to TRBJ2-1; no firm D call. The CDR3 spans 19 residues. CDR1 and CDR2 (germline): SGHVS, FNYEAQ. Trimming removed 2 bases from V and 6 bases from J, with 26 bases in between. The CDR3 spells CASSLLVPSPLNPANEQFF. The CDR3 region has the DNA TGTGCCAGCAGCTTATTGGTGCCTTCTCCGCTTAACCCCGCCAATGAGCAGTTCTTC.

CDR3 loop: CASSPPGSGQPQHF. In DNA form, the CDR3 reads TGTGCCAGCAGCCCTCCCGGGAGTGGGCAGCCCCAGCATTTT. The chain carries TRBV7-8 and TRBJ1-5; D ambiguous. The CDR3 loop spans 14 amino acids. Germline V gene lookup returns CDR1 SGHVS and CDR2 FQNEAQ. Trimming removed 5 bases at V and 7 bases at J, with 15 bases between. The full variable domain, with the rest looked up from reference TRBV7-8 and TRBJ1-5, is GAGVSQSPRYKVAKRGQDVALRCDPISGHVSLFWYQQALGQGPEFLTYFQNEAQLDKSGLPSDRFFAERPEGSVSTLKIQRTQQEDSAVYLCASSPPGSGQPQHFGDGTRLSIL.

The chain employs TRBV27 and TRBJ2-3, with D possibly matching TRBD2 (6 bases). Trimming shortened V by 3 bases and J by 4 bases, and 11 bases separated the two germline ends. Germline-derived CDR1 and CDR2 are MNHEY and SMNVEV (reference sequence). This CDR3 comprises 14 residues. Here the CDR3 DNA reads TGTGCCAGCAGTTTCCCGACTAGTGCAGATACGCAGTATTTT. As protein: CASSFPTSADTQYF.

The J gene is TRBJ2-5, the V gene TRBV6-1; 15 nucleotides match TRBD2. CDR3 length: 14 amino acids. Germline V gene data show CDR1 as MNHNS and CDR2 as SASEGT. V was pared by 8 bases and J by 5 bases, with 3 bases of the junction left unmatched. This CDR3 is CASGLAGGPETQYF. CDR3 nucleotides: TGTGCCAGCGGACTAGCGGGAGGGCCGGAGACCCAGTACTTC.

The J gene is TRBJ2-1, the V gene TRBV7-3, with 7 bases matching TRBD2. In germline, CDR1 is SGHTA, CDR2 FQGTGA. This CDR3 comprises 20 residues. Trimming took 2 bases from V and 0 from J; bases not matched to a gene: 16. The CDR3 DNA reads TGTGCCAGCAGCTTATGGGGTAGCGGGTCCCAAAGGAGCTCCTACAATGAGCAGTTCTTC. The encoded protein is CASSLWGSGSQRSSYNEQFF.

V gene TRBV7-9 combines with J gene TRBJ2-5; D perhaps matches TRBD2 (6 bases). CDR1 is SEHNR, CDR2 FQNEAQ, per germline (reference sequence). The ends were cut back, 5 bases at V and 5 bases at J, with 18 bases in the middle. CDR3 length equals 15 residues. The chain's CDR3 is CASSAGLRLGETQYF. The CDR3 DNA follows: TGTGCCAGCAGCGCGGGACTCAGGTTGGGGGAGACCCAGTACTTC.

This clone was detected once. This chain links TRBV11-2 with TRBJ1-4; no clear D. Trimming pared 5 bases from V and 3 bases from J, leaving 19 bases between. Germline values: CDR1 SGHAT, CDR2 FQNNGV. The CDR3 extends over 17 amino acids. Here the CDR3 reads CASSTWTVTNPNEKLFF. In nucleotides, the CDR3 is TGTGCCAGCAGCACGTGGACTGTTACCAACCCTAATGAAAAACTGTTTTTT.

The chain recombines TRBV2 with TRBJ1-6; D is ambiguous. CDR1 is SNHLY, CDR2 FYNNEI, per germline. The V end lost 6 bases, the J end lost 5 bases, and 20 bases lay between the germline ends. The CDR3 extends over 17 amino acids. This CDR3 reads CASSPPYSVSNNSPLHF. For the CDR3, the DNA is TGTGCCAGCAGCCCGCCCTACTCCGTCAGTAATAATTCACCCCTCCACTTT.

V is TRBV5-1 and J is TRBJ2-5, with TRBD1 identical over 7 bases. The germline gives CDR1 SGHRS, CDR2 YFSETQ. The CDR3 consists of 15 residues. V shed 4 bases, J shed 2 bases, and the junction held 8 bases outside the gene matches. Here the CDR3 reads CASSTAPGQQETQYF. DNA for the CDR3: TGCGCCAGCAGCACTGCACCGGGACAGCAAGAGACCCAGTACTTC.

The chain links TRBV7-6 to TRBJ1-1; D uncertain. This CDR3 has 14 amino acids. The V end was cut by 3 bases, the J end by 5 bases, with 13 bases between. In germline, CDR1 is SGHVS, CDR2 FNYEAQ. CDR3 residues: CASSLTPSRTEAFF. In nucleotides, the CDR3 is TGTGCCAGCAGCTTGACACCGTCCCGGACTGAAGCTTTCTTT. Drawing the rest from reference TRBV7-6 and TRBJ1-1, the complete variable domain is GAGVSQSPRYKVTKRGQDVALRCDPISGHVSLYWYRQALGQGPEFLTYFNYEAQQDKSGLPNDRFSAERPEGSISTLTIQRTEQRDSAMYRCASSLTPSRTEAFFGQGTRLTVV.

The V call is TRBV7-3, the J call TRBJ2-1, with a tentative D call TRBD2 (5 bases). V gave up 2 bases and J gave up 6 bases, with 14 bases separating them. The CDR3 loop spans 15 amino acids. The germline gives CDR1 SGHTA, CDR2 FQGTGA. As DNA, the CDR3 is TGTGCCAGCAGCTTACTAGGGAGTGGGAGCAATGAGCAGTTCTTC. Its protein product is CASSLLGSGSNEQFF.

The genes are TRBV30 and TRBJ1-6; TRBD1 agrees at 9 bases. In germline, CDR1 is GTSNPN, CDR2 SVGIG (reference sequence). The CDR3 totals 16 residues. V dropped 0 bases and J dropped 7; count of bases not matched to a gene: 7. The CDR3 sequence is CAWSVGQGVSNSPLHF. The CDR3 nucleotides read TGTGCCTGGAGTGTGGGACAGGGTGTGTCGAATTCACCCCTCCACTTT.

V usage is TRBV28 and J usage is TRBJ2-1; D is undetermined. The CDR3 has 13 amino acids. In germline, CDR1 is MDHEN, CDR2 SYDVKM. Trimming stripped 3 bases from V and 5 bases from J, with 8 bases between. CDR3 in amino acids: CASSFRPDNEQFF. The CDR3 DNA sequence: TGTGCCAGCAGTTTTCGACCCGACAATGAGCAGTTCTTC.

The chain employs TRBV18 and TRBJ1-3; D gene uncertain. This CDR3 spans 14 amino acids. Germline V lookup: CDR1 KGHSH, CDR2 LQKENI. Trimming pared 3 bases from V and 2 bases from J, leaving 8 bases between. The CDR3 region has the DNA TGTGCCAGCTCACCCGCAGTAACTGGAAACACCATATATTTT. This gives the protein CASSPAVTGNTIYF.